This T cell receptor beta chain was captured by sequencing in a study of cytomegalovirus exposure and HLA in healthy donors. 60 Vbeta and 13 Jbeta primers were used in PCR. Repertoires were generated with immunoSEQ multiplex PCR, while TCRdb's copy carries only in-frame clones and drops some. Here the sample spans about 140,000 clones, 73% being singletons. Note on this clone: Its specificity is not known.

The study's findings and limits: An analysis done earlier found most TCR beta V segments productive about 90% or about 30% of the time. Follow-up analysis found HLA locus-dependent TCR association rates, highest for DRB1 and lowest for HLA-C. The only immune exposure information that was available was CMV serostatus. In presence/absence analyses, roughly uniform sequencing depth across donors was assumed.

Sequences were obtained from PBMCs. This receptor was identified in a woman in her thirties or forties in good health and CMV-seronegative.

CDR3 protein: CASSLYSPGGPQHF. CDR3 DNA sequence: TGTGCCAGCAGCTTGTACTCCCCGGGGGGGCCCCAGCATTTT. V is TRBV5-6 and J is TRBJ1-5, with a tentative D call TRBD1 (5 bases). Germline-derived CDR1 and CDR2 are SGHDT and YYEEEE. Trimming took off 1 base at V and 9 bases at J, with 14 bases between the two ends. CDR3 length: 14 amino acids. The whole variable domain, filled in from reference TRBV5-6 and TRBJ1-5, reads DAGVTQSPTHLIKTRGQQVTLRCSPKSGHDTVSWYQQALGQGPQFIFQYYEEEERQRGNFPDRFSGHQFPNYSSELNVNALLLGDSALYLCASSLYSPGGPQHFGDGTRLSIL.